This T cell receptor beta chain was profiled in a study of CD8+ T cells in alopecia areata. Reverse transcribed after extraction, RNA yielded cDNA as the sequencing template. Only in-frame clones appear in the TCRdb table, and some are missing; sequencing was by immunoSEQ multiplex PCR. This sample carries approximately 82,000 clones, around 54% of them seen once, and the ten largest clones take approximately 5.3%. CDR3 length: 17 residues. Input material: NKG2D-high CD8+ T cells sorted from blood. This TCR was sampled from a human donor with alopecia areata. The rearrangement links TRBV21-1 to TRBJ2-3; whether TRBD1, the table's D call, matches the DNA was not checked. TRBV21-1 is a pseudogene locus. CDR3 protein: CASSKSPPGQGTDTQYF. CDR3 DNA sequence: TGTGCCAGCAGCAAATCGCCCCCAGGACAGGGCACAGATACGCAGTATTTT.